A single T cell receptor (beta chain) is shown here with its context. This clonotype has only a few counts. Its antigen has not been determined. No base qualities exist here, and no much larger clone lies one base off it. The CDR3 numbers 13 residues from cysteine through phenylalanine. The only DNA kept is the CDR3, 39 bases in frame from the first base. The CDR1 and CDR2 encoded by the germline V gene are KGHSH and LQKENI. The junction shows trimming of 6 bases on V and 4 bases on J, plus 12 bases between the germline ends. The source of the sample is a study of T cells after yellow fever vaccination (dated by TCRdb to the late 2010s). Broadly, across the study: The SMART-Seq v4 Ultra Low Input RNA kit was used to prepare libraries from fractions with low cell numbers. To follow T-cell clones before and after primary and booster YFV17D yellow fever vaccination, bulk TCR alpha and beta repertoires were sequenced over time. Two healthy male donors, one aged 18 to 30 and one aged 30 to 39 years, were included in the cohort. Bulk PBMC replicates and cell subsets were isolated from blood drawn at multiple timepoints before and after both primary and secondary immunization.

Summary of the overall study and its limitations: Compared with the primary T-cell response, the secondary T-cell response was weaker but faster, peaking on day 5 rather than day 15. A small share of clonotypes occurred in both CD4 and CD8 compartments, likely arising from convergent recombination. After the booster, most clones that had expanded after primary vaccination were detected again (around 96% of CD4 and 88% of CD8), suggesting broad maintenance of memory. The study included only two donors, which limits how far the findings can be generalized. FACS-sorted repertoires could contain abundant contaminating clonotypes from the bulk population, so computational filtering was required.

In light of the paper, this sample's treatment or condition label describes: live attenuated yellow fever vaccine strain. At each blood-draw timepoint, two biological replicates of bulk PBMCs were collected. PBMCs were isolated from peripheral blood using a standard Ficoll-Paque protocol. TriZol was used to extract RNA from bulk PBMCs, CD4 and CD8 fractions, and dextramer-positive and dextramer-negative fractions. Synthesis of TCR cDNA relied on 5'RACE template switching, a step that introduced a universal primer site along with unique molecular identifiers. Priming for cDNA synthesis came from both the TCR alpha and TCR beta constant segments. Library amplification involved two PCR steps, and the second step added sample barcodes and sequencing adapters. Sequencing of libraries was performed on Illumina HiSeq 2500 (2x100 bp) or NovaSeq (2x150 bp). The paper's processing steps were these. MIGEC was used to demultiplex reads and collapse the reads into UMI consensus sequences, and MiXCR was used for V(D)J alignment. Vaccine-responding clonotypes were defined with edgeR using replicate PBMC samples, requiring FDR below 0.01 and a log2 fold change above 5 up to day 15. Each bulk clonotype was labeled CD4 or CD8 based on which sequenced repertoire, CD4 or CD8, contained the clonotype at higher abundance. TCRdb redid the processing of the public reads, applying fastp at Q25 and MiXCR, and retained in-frame beta chains. Each entry is one CDR3 protein sequence, shown with its most common DNA and genes. These V and J calls originate from TCRdb's pipeline instead of the authors' own analysis. In all, the sample holds roughly 500,000 distinct CDR3 sequences, and roughly 21% of those were seen once. The ten top clones hold around 15% of the sample.

The receptor comes from a man younger than 40 who received the YFV17D yellow fever vaccine. Sequenced here: PBMCs, sampled 15 days after the yellow fever booster vaccination. The chain joins TRBV18 to TRBJ2-5; tentative D gene TRBD1, with 6 bases matching. The CDR3 region reads CASSSGQTETQYF. The nucleotide sequence reads TGTGCCAGCTCGTCAGGACAGACAGAGACCCAGTACTTC. Here the CDR3 is joined to the reference TRBV18 and TRBJ2-5 genes, and the full variable domain is: NAGVMQNPRHLVRRRGQEARLRCSPMKGHSHVYWYRQLPEEGLKFMVYLQKENIIDESGMPKERFSAEFPKEGPSILRIQQVVRGDSAAYFCASSSGQTETQYFGPGTRLLVL.